Below are 10 T cell receptor beta chains sequenced from a single sample in a study of blood T cells in healthy people across ages. Together with a sample-barcoded 5' primer, a J-beta primer mix was included in a second PCR lasting about 6 to 12 cycles. TCRdb reprocessed the 5' RACE reads via MiXCR and lists one record per CDR3 protein. Found here are about 720,000 distinct CDR3 sequences, approximately 21% of them singletons; the top ten hold roughly 22%. Sequencing input: blood. These receptors were taken from a man between 65 and 85 years old in good health.

The genes are TRBV20-1 and TRBJ2-3; 9 bases line up with TRBD1. Losses at the gene ends were 4 bases for V and 2 bases for J; bases not matched to a gene: 7. CDR1 is DFQATT and CDR2 is SNEGSKA in the germline V gene (reference sequence). This CDR3 comprises 15 residues. CDR3 amino acids: CSATRTGASTDTQYF. In nucleotides, the CDR3 is TGCAGTGCTACCCGGACAGGGGCTTCCACAGATACGCAGTATTTT.

The chain couples TRBV6-5 to TRBJ2-5, with TRBD1 identical over 8 bases. The J call may be incorrect, as the DNA end agrees better with TRBJ2-1. The CDR3 loop spans 17 amino acids. Per germline, CDR1 MNHEY and CDR2 SVGAGI. The CDR3 region has the DNA TGTGCCAGCAGATACGTATTGAGGACAGGGAAATCGTATGAGCAGTTCTTC. Amino acids: CASRYVLRTGKSYEQFF.

Concerning this clonotype: Its ends do not fully match the called genes, so a read error is possible. The chain is built from TRBV12-3 or TRBV12-4 and TRBJ1-2, with a possible D match to TRBD1 (5 bases). CDR3 length: 15 amino acids. The CDR3 DNA is TGTGCCGGCAGTAGTCTCTCCTGGGGGGGCTATGGCTACACCTTC. It is translated as CAGSSLSWGGYGYTF.

The CDR3 loop is CASSPQAGQVETQYF. The CDR3, as DNA: TGTGCCAGCAGTCCTCAAGCTGGACAGGTAGAGACCCAGTACTTC. This chain uses TRBV7-2 with TRBJ2-5, with TRBD1 identical over 7 bases. The CDR3 has 15 residues. With 6 bases clipped from V and 4 bases from J, the junction kept 11 bases outside the gene matches. From germline, CDR1 is SGHTA and CDR2 FQGNSA.

This clonotype turned up a few times. The rearrangement links TRBV19 to TRBJ2-5, with 12 bases aligning to TRBD2. There are 15 residues in the CDR3. Looked up from germline, CDR1 is LNHDA and CDR2 is SQIVND (reference sequence). The V and J ends lost 7 bases and 5 bases, in that order; junction bases with no gene match: 8. CDR3: CASKRLAGEGETQYF. The CDR3 DNA reads TGTGCCAGTAAAAGACTAGCGGGAGAGGGGGAGACCCAGTACTTC.

This chain connects TRBV6-1 to TRBJ1-2, with 7 bases fitting TRBD1. From germline, CDR1 is MNHNS and CDR2 SASEGT. CDR3 length equals 15 residues. V shed 3 bases and J 5 bases; nucleotides not matched to a gene: 9. CDR3 sequence: CASSEGGTAVYGYTF. In nucleotides, the CDR3 is TGTGCCAGCAGTGAGGGGGGGACAGCGGTATATGGCTACACCTTC.

In the case of this clonotype: At one end the junction does not follow the germline gene, possibly because of a read error. The CDR3: CSAREWARGEFF. Written as DNA, the CDR3 is TGCAGTGCTAGAGAGTGGGCCAGGGGGGAGTTCTTC. V usage is TRBV20-1 and J usage is TRBJ2-5; possible D gene TRBD1, 7 bases. Germline CDR1 is DFQATT and CDR2 is SNEGSKA (reference sequence). The CDR3 totals 12 residues.

This rearrangement joins TRBV6-5 to TRBJ1-1, with TRBD1 as a possible D gene (5 bases). The CDR3 sequence is 16 residues long. V was clipped by 2 bases and J by 1 base, with 14 bases between them. Germline values: CDR1 MNHEY, CDR2 SVGAGI. The CDR3 here is CASSYEGARANTEAFF. In nucleotides, the CDR3 is TGTGCCAGCAGTTACGAAGGGGCCAGGGCGAACACTGAAGCTTTCTTT.

V usage is TRBV6-1 and J usage is TRBJ1-2, with 9 bases matching TRBD1. Germline V gives CDR1 MNHNS, CDR2 SASEGT. The J segment lost 8 bases and the V segment lost 8 bases, leaving 15 bases of the junction unmatched. This CDR3 contains 15 residues. As DNA, the CDR3 is TGTGCCAGCGGCGGGACAGGGTTTCCCTCGTGGGGCTACACCTTC. Translation gives CASGGTGFPSWGYTF.

The table lists this clonotype with a few counts. The V call is TRBV6-6, the J call TRBJ1-5, with TRBD1 identical over 7 bases. Germline values: CDR1 MNHNY, CDR2 SVGAGI (reference sequence). The CDR3 runs 16 residues. The trim removed 5 bases at V and 0 bases at J, leaving 7 bases unmatched. The CDR3 nucleotides read TGTGCCAGCAGTAGAAACAGGGGTTATAGCAATCAGCCCCAGCATTTT. It specifies CASSRNRGYSNQPQHF.